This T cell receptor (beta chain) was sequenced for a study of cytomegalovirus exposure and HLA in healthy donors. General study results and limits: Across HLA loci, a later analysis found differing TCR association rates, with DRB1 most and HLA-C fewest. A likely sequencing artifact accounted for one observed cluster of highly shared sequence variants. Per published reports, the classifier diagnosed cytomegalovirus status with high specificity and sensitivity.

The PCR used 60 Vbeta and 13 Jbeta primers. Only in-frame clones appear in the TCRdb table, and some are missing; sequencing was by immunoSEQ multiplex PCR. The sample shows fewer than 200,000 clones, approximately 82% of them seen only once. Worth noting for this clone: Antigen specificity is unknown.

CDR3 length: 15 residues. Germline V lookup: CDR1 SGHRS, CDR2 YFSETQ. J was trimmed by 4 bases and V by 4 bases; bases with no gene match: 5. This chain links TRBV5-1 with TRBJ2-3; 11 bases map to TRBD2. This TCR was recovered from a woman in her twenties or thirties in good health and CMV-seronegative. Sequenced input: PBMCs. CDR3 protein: CASSQGLAASDTQYF. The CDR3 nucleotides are TGCGCCAGCAGCCAGGGACTAGCGGCTTCAGATACGCAGTATTTT.